This TCR beta chain emerged from a study of identical twins. Study-wide findings and caveats: Monozygotic twin pairs showed more out-of-frame TCR alpha sharing than models estimated. Shared out-of-frame alpha sequences (those common to twins) showed excess low generation probability.

Germline V gives CDR1 SGHVS, CDR2 FQNEAQ. V trimming: 5 bases; J trimming: 7 bases; junction bases outside the gene matches: 11. The CDR3 is 15 amino acids. This clonotype was recorded at least ten times. Its antigen is not identified. MiXCR, run by TCRdb on the 5' RACE reads, gives a single entry per CDR3 protein. Among 650,000 to 750,000 distinct CDR3 sequences listed, 21% were seen once. The data also belong to a second study, concerning T cells expressing NK-cell markers. From that study: In roughly 6 donors, dominant CD3+CD56+NKG2C+ clones formed roughly 1.0-7.5% of CD8+ cells. Leadership of the CD3+CD56-NKG2C+ fraction also belonged to these clonotypes in a handful of donors.

Sequenced input: PBMCs. This TCR was recovered from a woman between 18 and 30 years old in good health. The V call is TRBV7-8, the J call TRBJ2-1; 7 nucleotides align to TRBD2. The CDR3 is CASSPTWRELNEQFF. CDR3 in DNA: TGTGCCAGCAGCCCCACCTGGCGGGAGCTAAATGAGCAGTTCTTC. Combining the CDR3 with reference TRBV7-8 and TRBJ2-1 gives the whole variable domain GAGVSQSPRYKVAKRGQDVALRCDPISGHVSLFWYQQALGQGPEFLTYFQNEAQLDKSGLPSDRFFAERPEGSVSTLKIQRTQQEDSAVYLCASSPTWRELNEQFFGPGTRLTVL.